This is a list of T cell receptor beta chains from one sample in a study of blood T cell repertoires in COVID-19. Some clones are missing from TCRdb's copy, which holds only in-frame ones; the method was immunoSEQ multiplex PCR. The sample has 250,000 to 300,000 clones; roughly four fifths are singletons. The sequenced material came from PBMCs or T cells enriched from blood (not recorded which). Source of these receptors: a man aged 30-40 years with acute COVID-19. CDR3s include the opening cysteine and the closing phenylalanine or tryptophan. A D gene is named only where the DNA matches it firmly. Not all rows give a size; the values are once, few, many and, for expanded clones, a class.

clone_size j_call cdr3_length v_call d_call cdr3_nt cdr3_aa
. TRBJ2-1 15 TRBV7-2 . TGTGCCAGCAGCTCGGCCGGGAACTCCTACAATGAGCAGTTCTTC CASSSAGNSYNEQFF
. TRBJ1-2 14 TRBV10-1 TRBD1 TGCGCCAGCAGTGAGGCCCGGGACAGGAATGGCTACACCTTC CASSEARDRNGYTF
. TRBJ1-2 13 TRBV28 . TGTGCCAGCAGGACAGGAGTTAACTATGGCTACACCTTC CASRTGVNYGYTF
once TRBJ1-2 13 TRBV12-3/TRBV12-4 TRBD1 TGTGCCAGCAGAGCAGGGGGCGTCTATGGCTACACCTTC CASRAGGVYGYTF
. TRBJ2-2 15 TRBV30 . TGTGCCCGGAGCGGAGTGCTGGGGGCCCCCGGGGAGCTGTTTTTT CARSGVLGAPGELFF
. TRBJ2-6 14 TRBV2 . TGTGCCCAAACGCGAGACTCTGGGGCCAACGTCCTGACTTTC CAQTRDSGANVLTF
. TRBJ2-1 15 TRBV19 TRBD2 TGTGCCAGTAGTCCCGAGCGGGGGTCCTACAATGAGCAGTTCTTC CASSPERGSYNEQFF
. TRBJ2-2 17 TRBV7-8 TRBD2 TGTGCCAGCAGCTTAGCGCTGCTAGCGGGGAACACCGGGGAGCTGTTTTTT CASSLALLAGNTGELFF
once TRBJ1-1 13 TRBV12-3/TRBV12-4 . TGTGCCAGCAGCCCGCAGGTGGACACTGAAGCTTTCTTT CASSPQVDTEAFF
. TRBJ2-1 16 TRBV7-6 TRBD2 TGTGCCAGCAGCTTAACCCCTAGCGGGAAGTACAATGAGCAGTTCTTC CASSLTPSGKYNEQFF
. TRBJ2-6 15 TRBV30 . TGTGCCTGGAGAGCACAGCTCTCTGGGGCCAACGTCCTGACTTTC CAWRAQLSGANVLTF
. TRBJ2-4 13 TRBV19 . TGTGCCAGTAGTAGACCTCCCCGGGACATTCAGTACTTC CASSRPPRDIQYF
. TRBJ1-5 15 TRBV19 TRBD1 TGTGCCAGTAGTAAGGACAGGGGTGACAATCAGCCCCAGCATTTT CASSKDRGDNQPQHF
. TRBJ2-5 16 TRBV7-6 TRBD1 TGTGCCAGCAGCTACGCGACAGGGGGCCCCCAAGAGACCCAGTACTTC CASSYATGGPQETQYF
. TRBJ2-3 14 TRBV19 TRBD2 TGTGCCAGTAGTGAGCGGGAGGGCCGAGATACGCAGTATTTT CASSEREGRDTQYF
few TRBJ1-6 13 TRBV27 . TGTGCCAGCAGTCCCCTTACGAGCTCACCCCTCCACTTT CASSPLTSSPLHF
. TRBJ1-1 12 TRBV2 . TGTGCCCTCGGGAGCCAACGGTTTGAAGCTTTCTTT CALGSQRFEAFF
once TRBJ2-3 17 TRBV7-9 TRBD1 TGTGCCAGCAGCTCCAGCTCGGGACAGAATATTGCAGATACGCAGTATTTT CASSSSSGQNIADTQYF
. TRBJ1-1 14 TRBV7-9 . TGTGCCAGCAGCTCGACAGATATCAACACTGAAGCTTTCTTT CASSSTDINTEAFF
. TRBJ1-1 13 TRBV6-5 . TGTGCCAGCAAGTTCGAGATGAACACTGAAGCTTTCTTT CASKFEMNTEAFF
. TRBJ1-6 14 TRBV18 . TGTGCCAGCTCATCAGACAGCTATAATTCACCCCTCCACTTT CASSSDSYNSPLHF
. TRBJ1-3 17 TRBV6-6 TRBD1 TGTGCCAGCAGTCGAACGTGGGACAGGGGGTCTGGAAACACCATATATTTT CASSRTWDRGSGNTIYF
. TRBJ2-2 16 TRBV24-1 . TGTGCCACCGGGCCCCCGGACACACTGAACACCGGGGAGCTGTTTTTT CATGPPDTLNTGELFF
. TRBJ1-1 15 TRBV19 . TGTGCCAGTAGTATAAGCCGAATAGGGGACACTGAAGCTTTCTTT CASSISRIGDTEAFF
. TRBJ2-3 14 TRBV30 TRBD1 TGTGCCTGGACCGGGACAGTCCCCTCTGGTACGCAGTATTTT CAWTGTVPSGTQYF
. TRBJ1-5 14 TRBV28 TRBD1 TGTGCCAGCAGAGCGGGACAGGGGGGTCAGCCCCAGCATTTT CASRAGQGGQPQHF
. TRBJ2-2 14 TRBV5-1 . TGCGCCAGCAGCTTGACGTGGGCCCCGGGGGAGCTGTTTTTT CASSLTWAPGELFF
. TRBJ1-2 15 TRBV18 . TGTGCCAGCTCACCGTGGGGAGGCGCCTCCTATGGCTACACCTTC CASSPWGGASYGYTF
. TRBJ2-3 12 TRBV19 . TGTGCCAGTAGTAAGTCCGGGGATACGCAGTATTTT CASSKSGDTQYF
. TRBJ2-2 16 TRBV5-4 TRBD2 TGTGCCAGCAGCTTGGGGGGCGGGGGACCCACCGGGGAGCTGTTTTTT CASSLGGGGPTGELFF
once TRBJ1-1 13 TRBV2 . TGTGCCAGCAGTGAATCTAGGTACACTGAAGCTTTCTTT CASSESRYTEAFF
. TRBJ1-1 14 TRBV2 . TGTGCCAGCAGTGAATACAGGGCTAGCACTGAAGCTTTCTTT CASSEYRASTEAFF
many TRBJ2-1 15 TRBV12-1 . TGTGCCAGCAGCTTTGGGACTAGCGCCTACAATGAGCAGTTCTTC CASSFGTSAYNEQFF
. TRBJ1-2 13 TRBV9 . TGTGCCAGCAGCGGTAAGGGGCTTTATGGCTACACCTTC CASSGKGLYGYTF
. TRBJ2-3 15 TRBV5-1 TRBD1 TGCGCCAGCGGGCCAAGACAGGGGGCCACAGATACGCAGTATTTT CASGPRQGATDTQYF
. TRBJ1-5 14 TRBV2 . TGTGCCAGCAGGATAGACAGTAGCAATCAGCCCCAGCATTTT CASRIDSSNQPQHF
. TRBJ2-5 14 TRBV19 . TGTGCCAGTAACCTTGGGACTTCCCAAGAGACCCAGTACTTC CASNLGTSQETQYF
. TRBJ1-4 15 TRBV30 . TGTGCCTGGAGTGTACCGGGGATTGCTAATGAAAAACTGTTTTTT CAWSVPGIANEKLFF
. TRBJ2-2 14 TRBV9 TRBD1 TGTGCCAGCAGCTTAGACAGGGTTGGCGGGGAGCTGTTTTTT CASSLDRVGGELFF
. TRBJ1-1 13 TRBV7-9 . TGTGCCAGCAGCTCGGGGGTGAACACTGAAGCTTTCTTT CASSSGVNTEAFF